The next 6 T cell receptor beta chains were all read from a single sample in a study of blood T cells in healthy people across ages. Primers used in a second PCR of about 7 to 12 cycles were a sample-barcoded 5' primer and a J-beta primer mix. MiXCR, run by TCRdb on the 5' RACE reads, gives a single entry per CDR3 protein. The table shows 1.5 million to 2 million distinct CDR3 sequences, with around 50% occurring only once. Material for sequencing was blood. The receptors here all came from a woman aged 40 to 49 in good health.

J is TRBJ2-1 and V is TRBV7-2, with a possible D match to TRBD1 (6 bases). The CDR3 has 16 residues. Trimming cost V 6 bases and J 5 bases, with 20 bases left between them. Per the germline V gene, CDR1 is SGHTA and CDR2 is FQGNSA. The CDR3 nucleotides read TGTGCCAGCAGATCAGAAGGGACACGGGGAAACAATGAGCAGTTCTTC. This codes for CASRSEGTRGNNEQFF.

This clonotype appeared a few times. The chain has TRBV6-5 and TRBJ2-7, with D possibly being TRBD1 (6 bases). V was pared by 6 bases and J by 7 bases, with 22 bases between. CDR1 MNHEY and CDR2 SVGAGI come from the germline V gene. CDR3 length equals 15 residues. CDR3 in amino acids: CASRRTAYFPEEQYF. CDR3 nucleotide sequence: TGTGCCAGCAGACGGACAGCTTATTTCCCGGAGGAGCAGTACTTC.

The CDR3 DNA follows: TGCGCCAGCAGTGACGATGGAACCAATGAAAAACTGTTTTTT. Amino acids: CASSDDGTNEKLFF. The chain uses TRBV10-2 and TRBJ1-4; D not resolved. The V end lost 3 bases, the J end lost 5 bases, and 10 bases lay between the germline ends. CDR3 size: 14 residues. The germline CDR1 and CDR2 sequences are WSHSY and SAAADI.

V is TRBV27 and J is TRBJ2-1; D unclear. This CDR3 contains 14 residues. CDR1 is MNHEY and CDR2 is SMNVEV in the germline V gene (reference sequence). The germline V and J ends were trimmed by 5 bases and 0 bases, with 8 bases remaining between them. The CDR3 bases are TGTGCCAGCAGTAGATCAGTCTCCTACAATGAGCAGTTCTTC. This gives the protein CASSRSVSYNEQFF.

The chain combines TRBV4-3 with TRBJ1-2; D uncertain. This CDR3 has 13 residues. Trimming stripped 3 bases from V and 6 bases from J, with 11 bases between. Germline V lookup: CDR1 LGHNA, CDR2 YSLEER. CDR3 residues: CASSQEGTHGYTF. The CDR3 nucleotides are TGCGCCAGCAGCCAGGAGGGAACCCATGGCTACACCTTC.

Note on this clonotype: A read error may explain this, as a much larger clone is one base away. The chain uses TRBV5-1 and TRBJ2-5, with a possible D match to TRBD2 (6 bases). The V gene's germline CDR1 is SGHRS and CDR2 YFSETQ. V was cut by 0 bases and J by 1 base, with 7 bases left in between. This CDR3 has 14 amino acids. CDR3 region: CASSLGDFQETQYF. In nucleotides, the CDR3 is TGCGCCAGCAGCTTGGGGGACTTCCAAGAGACCCAGTACTTC.